This T cell receptor beta chain stems from a study of blood T cell repertoires in COVID-19 (dated by TCRdb to 2020 to 2021). Regarding the study in general: Samples covering the acute and convalescent phases of COVID-19 were provided by collaborators in the United States, Italy and Spain. The material from the prospective study consisted of cDNA or gDNA derived from T cells, B-cell-depleted T cells, or PBMCs. The dataset comprised deeply sampled blood TCRbeta repertoires from subjects exposed to, actively infected with, or recovered from COVID-19. The repertoires were made available in a free public database intended to serve as a resource for research on the immune response to SARS-CoV-2. The samples were drawn from the first 160 participants of the ongoing ImmuneRACE study and from over a thousand subjects provided by 6 global collaborators. Sample metadata almost always included a de-identified subject ID, COVID-19 status, age in years and sex. Where available, HLA class I and class II types were obtained from metadata supplied by the sample provider rather than from assay-based typing. On the study overall, not on this receptor specifically: The amount of clinical and demographic metadata varied by source and participant and was provided uncurated.

TCRbeta CDR3 regions were amplified from genomic DNA using the immunoSEQ Assay, a bias-controlled multiplex PCR. Turning to the authors' computational methods: Nucleated cell counts per sample were estimated from amplification of reference gene primers within the assay. To quantify the absolute abundance of each unique TCRbeta CDR3 rearrangement, sequence reads were collapsed and filtered. For each sample, productive Simpson clonality was calculated by taking the square root of Simpson's diversity index across productive rearrangements. The immuneACCESS repertoire file appears here via TCRdb, limited to in-frame rearrangements. These files lack a portion of the clones; in checked studies, under half of the deficit traces to unresolved V genes, and the cause of the others is not known. V, J and clone size derive from that table, while D and trimming were established from the DNA sequence. The sample has fewer than 450,000 clones on record, about 91% of them singletons. The ten largest clones add up to around 12% of the sample.

V has 5 bases trimmed and J has 8 bases trimmed; junction bases matching no gene number 8. The cysteine opens and the phenylalanine closes a CDR3 of 15 amino acids. The CDR3 DNA has 45 bases and is translated from base 1. CDR1 is given as LNHDA and CDR2 as SQIVND, both from the germline V gene (reference sequence). In Seattle, one collaborating source enrolled patients while the infection was active and tracked those patients longitudinally over the course of disease. The collaborating institutions used their own protocols to collect whole blood in K2EDTA tubes. For TCRbeta analysis, collaborators shipped samples in one of three forms: frozen whole blood, isolated PBMCs, or DNA extracted from either of those sample types. About this clone: Its antigen is currently not known. No much larger clone exists at a distance of one base, and base qualities are not known.

The receptor chain draws on TRBV19 and TRBJ2-1; TRBD1 lines up with 11 middle nucleotides. What was sequenced was peripheral blood. The receptor comes from a woman aged 45-60 years with COVID-19, enrolled during active disease. DNA sequence: TGTGCCAGTAGTCCCGGACAGGGGGCTAACCATGAGCAGTTCTTC. Its protein is CASSPGQGANHEQFF.